Reported below is one T cell receptor beta chain. The antigen is not known. The data belong to a study of cytomegalovirus exposure and HLA in healthy donors. General observations from the study: It was reportedly the case that the classifier diagnosed cytomegalovirus status with high specificity and sensitivity. A list of 164 TCR beta chains associated with cytomegalovirus was given. Later analysis indicated greater clonal expansion among HLA-associated TCR beta chains than among equally common other chains. Later analysis identified several of the most significant clusters that appeared linked to common viral pathogens.

Amplification used 60 Vbeta primers and 13 Jbeta primers. Repertoires were generated with immunoSEQ multiplex PCR, while TCRdb's copy carries only in-frame clones and drops some. The sample carries around 100,000 clones, about 72% recorded once. Trimming cost V 5 bases and J 4 bases, with 12 bases left between them. This CDR3 region has 14 residues. CDR1 and CDR2 from the germline V gene are MDHEN and SYDVKM. The chain has TRBV28 and TRBJ1-5, with a tentative D call TRBD1 (6 bases). This clonotype originated in a man younger than 45 in good health and CMV-seronegative. Input material: PBMCs. The CDR3 DNA is TGTGCCAGCAGTCCCCACCAGGGGAATCAGCCCCAGCATTTT. It encodes CASSPHQGNQPQHF.